The next 2 T cell receptor beta chains were all read from a single sample in a study of T-cell reconstitution after alpha-beta-depleted transplantation in children. Unique molecular identifiers tagged the TCRbeta library. TCRdb re-analysed the PCR reads in MiXCR, keeping a single row per CDR3 protein. Of some 200,000 distinct CDR3 sequences in the sample, around 9.5% were seen once. The sequencing here drew on PBMCs from the stem cell graft donor, taken from the stem cell graft. All receptors come from a human donor who donated a stem cell graft to a child with acute lymphoblastic leukemia.

The chain links TRBV12-3 or TRBV12-4 to TRBJ2-1, with TRBD1 matching 10 bases. The CDR3 covers 17 residues. The junction had 12 bases not matched to a gene; V was cut back by 2 bases and J by 8 bases. CDR3 amino acids: CASSLFLMGQGRDEQFF. The CDR3 coding sequence is TGTGCCAGCAGTTTATTTCTAATGGGACAGGGGAGAGATGAGCAGTTCTTC.

V and J are TRBV5-1 and TRBJ2-4, with D perhaps assigned TRBD1 or TRBD2 (6 bases each). CDR3 size: 13 residues. The germline V gene encodes CDR1 SGHRS and CDR2 YFSETQ. Trimming cost V 4 bases and J 8 bases, with 13 bases left between them. The CDR3: CASSGGPGDIQYF. Here the CDR3 DNA reads TGCGCCAGCAGCGGGGGGCCTGGAGACATTCAGTACTTC. Full variable domain (missing parts from reference TRBV5-1 and TRBJ2-4): KAGVTQTPRYLIKTRGQQVTLSCSPISGHRSVSWYQQTPGQGLQFLFEYFSETQRNKGNFPGRFSGRQFSNSRSEMNVSTLELGDSALYLCASSGGPGDIQYFGAGTRLSVL.